The 30 T cell receptor beta chains below all came from one sample that was sequenced in a study of T cells after yellow fever vaccination. MiXCR was run by TCRdb on the 5' RACE reads, yielding one entry per CDR3 protein. The sample has over 250,000 distinct CDR3 sequences, approximately 4% seen once. The material was PBMCs, obtained 5 days after the yellow fever booster vaccination. These receptors originate from a man between 18 and 35 years old who received the YFV17D yellow fever vaccine.

This chain uses TRBV7-9 with TRBJ2-1, with 9 nucleotides matching TRBD2. The length of the CDR3 is 17 residues. Unmatched junction bases numbered 8, after V lost 5 bases and J lost 0 bases. CDR1 is SEHNR, CDR2 FQNEAQ, per germline (reference sequence). CDR3 in amino acids: CASSPRTSEGSYNEQFF. The CDR3 DNA reads TGTGCCAGCAGCCCAAGGACTAGCGAAGGCTCCTACAATGAGCAGTTCTTC.

The rearrangement links TRBV5-1 to TRBJ2-3; maybe TRBD2 (5 bases). Trimming removed 0 bases at V and 3 bases at J, with 14 bases between. CDR3 length equals 16 residues. Looked up from germline, CDR1 is SGHRS and CDR2 is YFSETQ. CDR3 loop: CASSLASGIRTDTQYF. CDR3 coding DNA: TGCGCCAGCAGCTTGGCGTCGGGGATACGGACAGATACGCAGTATTTT.

The V call is TRBV11-2, the J call TRBJ2-5; 7 bases are a match to TRBD1. V lost 1 base and J lost 5; bases outside the gene matches: 7. This CDR3 has 15 amino acids. Germline CDR1 SGHAT, CDR2 FQNNGV. CDR3 sequence: CASSLGDRVRETQYF. The CDR3 DNA is TGTGCCAGCAGCTTAGGTGACAGGGTGAGGGAGACCCAGTACTTC.

In its sample, this clonotype was seen many times. CDR3 residues: CASSLEDSTIYSGNTIYF. The CDR3 nucleotides read TGTGCCAGCAGCTTAGAAGACAGCACCATCTACTCTGGAAACACCATATATTTT. The rearrangement joins TRBV7-8 to TRBJ1-3; weak D call: TRBD1 (5 bases). The CDR3 loop spans 18 amino acids. The germline CDR1 and CDR2 sequences are SGHVS and FQNEAQ. Trimming left V 1 base short and J 0 bases short, with 16 bases between.

This clonotype appeared a few times. The rearrangement uses TRBV4-3 and TRBJ2-1, with D possibly being TRBD1 (6 bases). V gave up 1 base and J gave up 4 bases, with 20 bases separating them. The CDR3 is 18 amino acids. Germline V gene sequence: CDR1 LGHNA, CDR2 YSLEER. The CDR3 loop reads CASSQGQASVPRYNEQFF. DNA for the CDR3: TGCGCCAGCAGCCAAGGACAGGCAAGTGTTCCTCGATACAATGAGCAGTTCTTC.

This clonotype was counted only a few times. The CDR3 here is CASSDWAGYTF. The CDR3 DNA is TGTGCCAGCAGTGATTGGGCAGGCTACACCTTC. The gene calls are TRBV2 and TRBJ1-2; D remains unclear. CDR3 length equals 11 residues. The ends were cut back, 3 bases at V and 8 bases at J, with 7 bases in the middle. Germline V gene data show CDR1 as SNHLY and CDR2 as FYNNEI.

This clonotype was picked up a small number of times. J is TRBJ1-1 and V is TRBV12-3 or TRBV12-4, with TRBD1 matching 7 bases. After removal of 2 bases from V and 6 bases from J, the junction contained 3 bases not matched to a gene. This CDR3 is built from 13 residues. CDR3 nucleotides: TGTGCCAGCAGTTTAACTGGGACAGCTGAAGCTTTCTTT. Translating gives CASSLTGTAEAFF.

This clonotype was seen a handful of times. The genes are TRBV9 and TRBJ2-5, with D possibly matching TRBD1 (5 bases). The germline CDR1 and CDR2 sequences are SGDLS and YYNGEE. The CDR3 runs to 16 residues. The V gene lost 0 bases and the J gene lost 6 bases, with 18 bases spanning the gap. The CDR3 region has the DNA TGTGCCAGCAGCGTAGGGGGCGCGGAGAAATTGCAGACCCAGTACTTC. Encoded protein: CASSVGGAEKLQTQYF.

The chain has TRBV7-2 and TRBJ2-7; D uncertain. The CDR3 has 14 amino acids. CDR1 SGHTA and CDR2 FQGNSA come from the germline V gene. Trimming shortened V by 5 bases and J by 6 bases, and 17 bases separated the two germline ends. CDR3 coding DNA: TGTGCCAGCAGCCACAACCCTGGTTGGGGCGAGCAGTACTTC. As protein: CASSHNPGWGEQYF.

The rearrangement links TRBV7-9 to TRBJ2-7; no clear D. CDR1 is SEHNR and CDR2 is FQNEAQ in the germline V gene (reference sequence). This CDR3 has 13 amino acids. V lost 5 bases, J lost 2 bases, and 10 bases lay in between. CDR3 in amino acids: CASSPGSTYEQYF. CDR3 in DNA: TGTGCCAGCAGCCCCGGGTCAACCTACGAGCAGTACTTC.

There are a few counts of this clonotype. V is TRBV7-9 and J is TRBJ1-1; 7 positions match TRBD1. Per the germline V gene, CDR1 is SEHNR and CDR2 is FQNEAQ (reference sequence). This CDR3 spans 13 amino acids. J was trimmed by 6 bases and V by 5 bases; bases with no gene match: 6. CDR3 protein: CASSRQGSPEAFF. The CDR3, as DNA: TGTGCCAGCAGCAGACAGGGTTCGCCTGAAGCTTTCTTT.

The table lists this clonotype with a few counts. The rearrangement links TRBV7-2 to TRBJ1-2, with no clear D. The CDR3 is 15 amino acids. The germline V gene has CDR1 SGHTA and CDR2 FQGNSA. The ends were cut back, 4 bases at V and 6 bases at J, with 18 bases in the middle. CDR3 sequence reads: CASSSYIGEEHGYTF. The CDR3 coding sequence is TGTGCCAGCAGCTCCTATATCGGGGAGGAACATGGCTACACCTTC.

This clonotype has just a few counts. The J gene is TRBJ2-7, the V gene TRBV15, with 10 bases identical to TRBD1. The CDR3 runs 17 residues. After removal of 0 bases from V and 2 bases from J, the junction contained 7 bases not matched to a gene. Looked up from germline, CDR1 is LNHNV and CDR2 is YYDKDF (reference sequence). The DNA of the CDR3 is TGTGCCACCAGCAGAGATTGGCGGGACAGGGGCCCCTACGAGCAGTACTTC. This translates into CATSRDWRDRGPYEQYF.

The table lists this clonotype with a few counts. V is TRBV6-5 and J is TRBJ2-7; D may match TRBD1 or TRBD2 (5 bases each). The CDR3 is made up of 14 amino acids. CDR1 and CDR2 (germline): MNHEY, SVGAGI. V lost 0 bases and J 4 bases, leaving 10 bases between the germline ends. DNA of the CDR3: TGTGCCAGCAGTTACTCGAGGGGCGGTTACGAGCAGTACTTC. Residues: CASSYSRGGYEQYF.

This chain uses TRBV27 with TRBJ2-5, with 10 nucleotides matching TRBD1. Germline assignment: CDR1 MNHEY and CDR2 SMNVEV (reference sequence). The V and J ends lost 4 bases and 6 bases, in that order; junction bases with no gene match: 8. The CDR3 totals 15 residues. The DNA for the CDR3 is TGTGCCAGCAGTTCCCCGGGACAGGGGAGAAAGACCCAGTACTTC. This codes for CASSSPGQGRKTQYF.

This clonotype was detected many times. This chain joins TRBV6-2 or TRBV6-3 and TRBJ2-4; TRBD2 aligns across 9 bases. From germline, CDR1 is MNHEY and CDR2 SVGEGT. V shed 5 bases and J 5 bases; nucleotides not matched to a gene: 7. The CDR3 contains 15 residues. CDR3 loop: CASSRRGGEENIQYF. CDR3 DNA sequence: TGTGCCAGCAGTCGCCGCGGGGGGGAGGAAAACATTCAGTACTTC.

The V gene is TRBV20-1, the J gene TRBJ2-6; the match to TRBD2 covers 7 bases. The V segment lost 6 bases and the J segment 0 bases; nucleotides outside the gene matches: 5. This CDR3 has 15 residues. Germline V lookup: CDR1 DFQATT, CDR2 SNEGSKA (reference sequence). The CDR3 here is CSALASSSGANVLTF. The CDR3, as DNA: TGCAGTGCACTAGCGTCGAGCTCTGGGGCCAACGTCCTGACTTTC.

V is TRBV4-3 and J is TRBJ1-5, with D perhaps matching TRBD1 (5 bases). Trimming left V 3 bases short and J 3 bases short, with 12 bases between. Germline loops: CDR1 LGHNA, CDR2 YSLEER. The CDR3 is 15 amino acids. CDR3 DNA sequence: TGCGCCAGCAGCCACGGGAGGGGATCCAATCAGCCCCAGCATTTT. Residues: CASSHGRGSNQPQHF.

There are many counts of this clonotype. The chain combines TRBV6-2 or TRBV6-3 with TRBJ1-1; unclear D gene. The CDR3 contains 10 residues. Germline values: CDR1 MNHEY, CDR2 SVGEGT. V shed 5 bases and J shed 4 bases, with 2 bases lying between them. Here the CDR3 reads CASSATEAFF. The CDR3 bases are TGTGCCAGCAGTGCCACTGAAGCTTTCTTT.

This clonotype was observed many times. The chain combines TRBV2 with TRBJ1-2, with a tentative D call TRBD1 (6 bases). Trimming took off 7 bases at V and 8 bases at J, with 14 bases between the two ends. CDR3 length: 12 amino acids. Per the germline V gene, CDR1 is SNHLY and CDR2 is FYNNEI. CDR3: CASTSTGQGYTF. CDR3 coding DNA: TGTGCCAGCACATCGACGGGACAAGGCTACACCTTC.

This clonotype was picked up a small number of times. The gene calls are TRBV7-8 and TRBJ1-1; D perhaps matches TRBD1 (5 bases). The CDR3 spans 16 residues. Germline V lookup: CDR1 SGHVS, CDR2 FQNEAQ. V gave up 4 bases and J gave up 7 bases, with 22 bases separating them. CDR3 in DNA: TGTGCCAGCAGCTCGGGCCCCGGACGGACAAGCAGTGAAGCTTTCTTT. Amino acid sequence: CASSSGPGRTSSEAFF. The whole variable domain, filled in from reference TRBV7-8 and TRBJ1-1, reads GAGVSQSPRYKVAKRGQDVALRCDPISGHVSLFWYQQALGQGPEFLTYFQNEAQLDKSGLPSDRFFAERPEGSVSTLKIQRTQQEDSAVYLCASSSGPGRTSSEAFFGQGTRLTVV.

The table lists this clonotype with many counts. V usage is TRBV5-4 and J usage is TRBJ2-1; a weak D match, TRBD2 (6 bases). There are 15 residues in the CDR3. The germline V gene encodes CDR1 SGHNT and CDR2 YYREEE (reference sequence). Trimming left V 2 bases short and J 7 bases short, with 16 bases between. The CDR3 here is CASSFNGDFPNEQFF. The CDR3 bases are TGTGCCAGCAGCTTCAACGGGGACTTCCCTAATGAGCAGTTCTTC. The complete variable domain, with remaining parts taken from reference TRBV5-4 and TRBJ2-1, reads ETGVTQSPTHLIKTRGQQVTLRCSSQSGHNTVSWYQQALGQGPQFIFQYYREEENGRGNFPPRFSGLQFPNYSSELNVNALELDDSALYLCASSFNGDFPNEQFFGPGTRLTVL.

V is TRBV4-3 and J is TRBJ2-2; 10 nucleotides line up with TRBD1. V lost 6 bases and J lost 6; bases outside the gene matches: 4. CDR1 and CDR2 (germline): LGHNA, YSLEER. The CDR3 runs to 14 residues. The CDR3 coding sequence is TGCGCCAGCAGAGACAGGGGGCATGCCGGGGAGCTGTTTTTT. Its translation is CASRDRGHAGELFF.

Only a few counts were recorded for this clonotype. The chain is built from TRBV5-1 and TRBJ2-2; 8 nucleotides agree with TRBD1. The V gene's germline CDR1 is SGHRS and CDR2 YFSETQ. J was trimmed by 5 bases and V by 2 bases; bases with no gene match: 5. This CDR3 has 15 residues. The CDR3 DNA reads as TGCGCCAGCAGCTTACAGGGGGAAGGTACCGGGGAGCTGTTTTTT. Its protein is CASSLQGEGTGELFF.

The V and J genes are TRBV18 and TRBJ2-3; D might be TRBD1 (5 bases). The CDR3 loop spans 15 amino acids. Trimming took 4 bases from V and 5 from J, leaving 16 bases between them. CDR1 is KGHSH and CDR2 is LQKENI in the germline V gene. CDR3 amino acids: CASSLNLQGLDTQYF. Written as DNA, the CDR3 is TGTGCCAGCTCACTCAACCTCCAGGGTTTAGATACGCAGTATTTT.

This clonotype was detected ten times or more. CDR3 in amino acids: CASSFDRGSPLHF. CDR3 nucleotide sequence: TGTGCCAGCAGTTTTGACAGGGGTTCACCCCTCCACTTT. The chain has TRBV6-5 and TRBJ1-6, with TRBD1 matching over 8 bases. The germline V gene encodes CDR1 MNHEY and CDR2 SVGAGI. After removal of 4 bases from V and 9 bases from J, the junction contained 2 bases not matched to a gene. The CDR3 is 13 amino acids.

There are a few counts of this clonotype. This chain uses TRBV11-2 with TRBJ1-6; unclear D gene. The V end lost 4 bases, the J end lost 9 bases, and 16 bases lay between the germline ends. This CDR3 contains 15 residues. Germline CDR1 and CDR2: SGHAT and FQNNGV. CDR3 bases: TGTGCCAGCAGCTCCACCCTCCCGCCTGGTTCACCCCTCCACTTT. Its protein is CASSSTLPPGSPLHF.

This clonotype was seen more than once but under ten times. The rearrangement joins TRBV6-5 to TRBJ1-3; TRBD1 matches 7 bases. CDR3 length: 16 amino acids. Trimming took 5 bases from V and 8 from J; bases not matched to a gene: 15. Germline V gene lookup returns CDR1 MNHEY and CDR2 SVGAGI. The CDR3 is CASSTDLTGEGHTIYF. Written as DNA, the CDR3 is TGTGCCAGCAGTACCGACTTAACAGGGGAGGGGCACACCATATATTTT.

This clonotype was found a few times. V usage is TRBV4-3 and J usage is TRBJ1-6; D is possibly TRBD1 (6 bases). CDR3 length equals 15 residues. Germline V lookup: CDR1 LGHNA, CDR2 YSLEER. With 3 bases removed from V and 2 bases from J, the gap between germline ends came to 8 bases. This chain's CDR3 is CASSHRQAYNSPLHF. CDR3 coding DNA: TGCGCCAGCAGCCACCGACAGGCCTATAATTCACCCCTCCACTTT.

This clonotype has a count of ten or more. The V call is TRBV20-1, the J call TRBJ2-7; 8 nucleotides match TRBD1. V was clipped by 1 base and J by 5 bases; unmatched bases: 7. The germline V gene has CDR1 DFQATT and CDR2 SNEGSKA (reference sequence). The CDR3 runs to 14 residues. The chain's CDR3 is CSARGTGLVDEQYF. In DNA form, the CDR3 reads TGCAGTGCTAGAGGGACAGGGTTAGTCGACGAGCAGTACTTC.